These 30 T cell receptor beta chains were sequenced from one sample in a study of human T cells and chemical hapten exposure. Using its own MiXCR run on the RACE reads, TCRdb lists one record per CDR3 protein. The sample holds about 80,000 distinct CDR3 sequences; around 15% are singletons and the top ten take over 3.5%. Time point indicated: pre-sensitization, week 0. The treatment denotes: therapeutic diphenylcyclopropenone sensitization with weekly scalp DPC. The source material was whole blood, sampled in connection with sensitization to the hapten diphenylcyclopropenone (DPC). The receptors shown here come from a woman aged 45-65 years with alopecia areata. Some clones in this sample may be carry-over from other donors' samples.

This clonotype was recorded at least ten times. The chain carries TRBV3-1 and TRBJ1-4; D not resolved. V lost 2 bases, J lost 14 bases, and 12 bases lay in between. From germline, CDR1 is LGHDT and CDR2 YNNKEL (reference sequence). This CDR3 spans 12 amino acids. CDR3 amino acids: CASSQLAGSLFF. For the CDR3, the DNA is TGTGCCAGCAGCCAATTGGCAGGCTCCCTGTTTTTT.

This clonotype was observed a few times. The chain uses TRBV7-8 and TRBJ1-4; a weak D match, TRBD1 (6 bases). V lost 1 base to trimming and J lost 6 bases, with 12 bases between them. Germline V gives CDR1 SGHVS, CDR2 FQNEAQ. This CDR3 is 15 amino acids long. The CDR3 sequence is CASSLVFNRDEKLFF. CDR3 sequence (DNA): TGTGCCAGCAGCTTAGTCTTTAACAGGGATGAAAAACTGTTTTTT.

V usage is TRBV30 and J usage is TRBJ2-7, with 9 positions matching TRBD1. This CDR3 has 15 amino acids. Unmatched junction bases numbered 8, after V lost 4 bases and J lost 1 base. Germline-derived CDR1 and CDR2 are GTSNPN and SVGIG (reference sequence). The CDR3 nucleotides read TGTGCCTGGAATCCTGGACAGGGGATTTCCTACGAGCAGTACTTC. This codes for CAWNPGQGISYEQYF. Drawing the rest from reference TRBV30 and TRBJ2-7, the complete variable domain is SQTIHQWPATLVQPVGSPLSLECTVEGTSNPNLYWYRQAAGRGLQLLFYSVGIGQISSEVPQNLSASRPQDRQFILSSKKLLLSDSGFYLCAWNPGQGISYEQYFGPGTRLTVT.

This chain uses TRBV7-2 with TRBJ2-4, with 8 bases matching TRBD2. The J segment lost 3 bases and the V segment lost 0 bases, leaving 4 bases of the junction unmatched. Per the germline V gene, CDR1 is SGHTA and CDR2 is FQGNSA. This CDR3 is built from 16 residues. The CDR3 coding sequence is TGTGCCAGCAGCTTAGCGCCCGGGGGGGACAAAAACATTCAGTACTTC. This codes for CASSLAPGGDKNIQYF.

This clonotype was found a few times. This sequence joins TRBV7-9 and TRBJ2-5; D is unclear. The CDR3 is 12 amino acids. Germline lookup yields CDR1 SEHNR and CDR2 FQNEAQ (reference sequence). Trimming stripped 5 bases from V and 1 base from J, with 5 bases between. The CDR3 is CASSQLQETQYF. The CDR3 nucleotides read TGTGCCAGCAGCCAACTCCAAGAGACCCAGTACTTC.

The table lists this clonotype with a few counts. CDR3 DNA sequence: TGTGCCAGCAGTTACTCGACTAGCGGGAGGGTCAAAAACATTCAGTACTTC. Translated: CASSYSTSGRVKNIQYF. This chain uses TRBV6-6 with TRBJ2-4; TRBD2 aligns across 14 bases. CDR3 length: 17 amino acids. Looked up from germline, CDR1 is MNHNY and CDR2 is SVGAGI (reference sequence). V was clipped by 0 bases and J by 3 bases; unmatched bases: 1.

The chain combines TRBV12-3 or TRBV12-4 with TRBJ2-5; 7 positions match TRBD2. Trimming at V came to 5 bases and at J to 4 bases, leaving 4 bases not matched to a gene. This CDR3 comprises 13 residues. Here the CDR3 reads CASSRLAGETQYF. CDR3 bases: TGTGCCAGCAGTCGACTAGCCGGAGAGACCCAGTACTTC.

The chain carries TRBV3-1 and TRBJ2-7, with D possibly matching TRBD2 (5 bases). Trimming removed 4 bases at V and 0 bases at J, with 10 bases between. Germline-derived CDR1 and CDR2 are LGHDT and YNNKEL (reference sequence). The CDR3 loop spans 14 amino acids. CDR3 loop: CASSRTRDSYEQYF. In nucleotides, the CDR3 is TGTGCCAGCAGCCGGACCCGGGACTCCTACGAGCAGTACTTC.

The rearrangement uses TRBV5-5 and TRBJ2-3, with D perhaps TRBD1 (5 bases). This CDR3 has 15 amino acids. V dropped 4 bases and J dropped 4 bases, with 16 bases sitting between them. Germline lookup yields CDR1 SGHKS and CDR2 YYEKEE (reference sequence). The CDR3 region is CASSSQGIGPDTQYF. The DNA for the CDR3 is TGTGCCAGCAGCAGTCAGGGTATTGGCCCAGATACGCAGTATTTT.

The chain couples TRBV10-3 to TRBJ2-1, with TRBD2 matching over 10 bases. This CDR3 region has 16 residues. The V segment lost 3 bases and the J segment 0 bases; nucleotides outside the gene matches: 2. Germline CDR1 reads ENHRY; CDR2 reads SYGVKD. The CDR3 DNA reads TGTGCCATCAGTGAACTAGCGGGATTCTCCTACAATGAGCAGTTCTTC. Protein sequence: CAISELAGFSYNEQFF.

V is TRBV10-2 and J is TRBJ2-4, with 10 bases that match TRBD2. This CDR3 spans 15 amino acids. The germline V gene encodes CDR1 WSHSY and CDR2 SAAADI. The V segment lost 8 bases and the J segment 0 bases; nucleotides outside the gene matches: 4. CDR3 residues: CASQTSGQAKNIQYF. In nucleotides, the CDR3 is TGCGCCAGCCAGACTAGCGGGCAAGCCAAAAACATTCAGTACTTC.

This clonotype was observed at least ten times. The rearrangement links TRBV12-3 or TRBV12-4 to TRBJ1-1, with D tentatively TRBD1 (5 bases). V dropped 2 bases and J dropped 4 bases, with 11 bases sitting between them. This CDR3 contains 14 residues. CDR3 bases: TGTGCCAGCAGTTTACTGCGGGGGAGCACTGAAGCTTTCTTT. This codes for CASSLLRGSTEAFF.

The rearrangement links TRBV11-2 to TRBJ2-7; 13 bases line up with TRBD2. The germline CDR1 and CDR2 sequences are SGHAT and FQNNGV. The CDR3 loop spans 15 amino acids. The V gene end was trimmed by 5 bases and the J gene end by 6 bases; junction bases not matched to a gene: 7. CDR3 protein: CASSHGTSGNREQYF. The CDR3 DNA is TGTGCCAGCAGCCACGGGACTAGCGGGAACCGCGAGCAGTACTTC.

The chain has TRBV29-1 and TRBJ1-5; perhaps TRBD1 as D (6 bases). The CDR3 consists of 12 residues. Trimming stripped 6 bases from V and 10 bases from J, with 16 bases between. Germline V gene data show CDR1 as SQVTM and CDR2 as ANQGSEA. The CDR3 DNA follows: TGCAGCGTGACACAGGGCGACAATCCCCAGCATTTT. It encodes CSVTQGDNPQHF.

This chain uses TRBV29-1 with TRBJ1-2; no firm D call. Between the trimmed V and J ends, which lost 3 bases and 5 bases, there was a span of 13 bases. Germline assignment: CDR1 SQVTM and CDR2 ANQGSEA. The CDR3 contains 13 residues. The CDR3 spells CSVDSGSLYGYTF. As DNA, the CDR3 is TGCAGCGTTGATTCCGGCAGTCTTTATGGCTACACCTTC.

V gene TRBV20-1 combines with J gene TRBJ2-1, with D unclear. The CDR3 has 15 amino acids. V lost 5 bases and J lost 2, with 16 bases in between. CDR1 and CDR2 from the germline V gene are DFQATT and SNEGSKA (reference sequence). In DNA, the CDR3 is TGCAGTGCTCCCCCAGTCGGTCTAGCCTACAATGAGCAGTTCTTC. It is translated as CSAPPVGLAYNEQFF.

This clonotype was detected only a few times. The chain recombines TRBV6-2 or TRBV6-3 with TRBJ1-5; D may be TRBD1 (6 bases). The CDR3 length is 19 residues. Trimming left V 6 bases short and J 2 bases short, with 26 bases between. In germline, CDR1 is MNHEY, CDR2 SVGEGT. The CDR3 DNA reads TGTGCCAGCAGAACCAGAGGGGACCCTACAGGGTTAGGCAATCAGCCCCAGCATTTT. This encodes CASRTRGDPTGLGNQPQHF.

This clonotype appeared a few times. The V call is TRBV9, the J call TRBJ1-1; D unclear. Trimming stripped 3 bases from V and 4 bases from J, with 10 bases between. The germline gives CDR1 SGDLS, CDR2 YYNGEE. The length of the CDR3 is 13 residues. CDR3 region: CASSAPASTEAFF. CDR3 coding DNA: TGTGCCAGCAGCGCCCCGGCCTCCACTGAAGCTTTCTTT.

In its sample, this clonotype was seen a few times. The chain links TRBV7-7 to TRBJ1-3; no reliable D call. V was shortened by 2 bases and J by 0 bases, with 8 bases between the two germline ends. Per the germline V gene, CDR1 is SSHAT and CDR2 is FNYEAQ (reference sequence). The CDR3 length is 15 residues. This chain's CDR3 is CASSLLVHSGNTIYF. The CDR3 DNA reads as TGTGCCAGCAGCTTACTTGTACACTCTGGAAACACCATATATTTT.

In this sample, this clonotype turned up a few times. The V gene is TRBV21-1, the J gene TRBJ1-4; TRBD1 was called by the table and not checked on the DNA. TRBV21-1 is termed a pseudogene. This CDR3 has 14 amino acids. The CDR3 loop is CASSRNRDPEKLFF. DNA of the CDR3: TGTGCCAGCAGCCGAAACAGGGATCCCGAAAAACTGTTTTTT.

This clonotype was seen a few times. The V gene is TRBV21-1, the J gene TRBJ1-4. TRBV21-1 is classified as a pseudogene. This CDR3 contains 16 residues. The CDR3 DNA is TGTGCCAGCAGCATGGAGGGGAGGAGAACTAATGAAAAACTGTTTTTT. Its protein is CASSMEGRRTNEKLFF.

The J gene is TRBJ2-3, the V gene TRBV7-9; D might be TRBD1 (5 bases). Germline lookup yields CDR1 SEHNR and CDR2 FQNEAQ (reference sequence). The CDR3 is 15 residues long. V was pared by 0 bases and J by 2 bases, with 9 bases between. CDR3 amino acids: CASSLAWGFTDTQYF. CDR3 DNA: TGTGCCAGCAGCTTAGCTTGGGGCTTCACAGATACGCAGTATTTT.

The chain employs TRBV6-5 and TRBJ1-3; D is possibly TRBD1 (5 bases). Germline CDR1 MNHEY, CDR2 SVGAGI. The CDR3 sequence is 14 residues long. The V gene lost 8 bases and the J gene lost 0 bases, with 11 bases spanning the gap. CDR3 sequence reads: CASGTGDSGNTIYF. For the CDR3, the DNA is TGTGCCAGCGGAACAGGCGACTCTGGAAACACCATATATTTT.

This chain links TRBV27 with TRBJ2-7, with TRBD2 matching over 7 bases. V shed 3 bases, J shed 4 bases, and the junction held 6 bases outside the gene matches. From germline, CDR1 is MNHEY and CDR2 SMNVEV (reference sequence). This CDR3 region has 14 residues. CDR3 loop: CASSLGGTAYEQYF. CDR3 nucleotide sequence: TGTGCCAGCAGTTTGGGGGGGACGGCGTACGAGCAGTACTTC.

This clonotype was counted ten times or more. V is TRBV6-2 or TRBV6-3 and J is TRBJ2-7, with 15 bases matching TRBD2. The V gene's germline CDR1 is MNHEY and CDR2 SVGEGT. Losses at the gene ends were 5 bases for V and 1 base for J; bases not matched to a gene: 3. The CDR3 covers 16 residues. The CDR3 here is CASSGTSGRPSYEQYF. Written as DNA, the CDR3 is TGTGCCAGCAGTGGGACTAGCGGGAGGCCTTCCTACGAGCAGTACTTC.

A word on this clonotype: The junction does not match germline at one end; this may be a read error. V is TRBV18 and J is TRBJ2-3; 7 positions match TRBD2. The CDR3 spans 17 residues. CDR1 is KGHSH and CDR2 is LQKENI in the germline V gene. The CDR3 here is CVSSPRGTAISTDTQYF. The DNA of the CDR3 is TGTGTCAGCTCACCGCGGGGGACGGCCATTAGCACAGATACGCAGTATTTT.

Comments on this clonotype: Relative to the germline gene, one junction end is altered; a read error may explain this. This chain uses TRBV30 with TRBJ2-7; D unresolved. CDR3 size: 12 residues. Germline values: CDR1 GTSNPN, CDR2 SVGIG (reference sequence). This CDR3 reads CAWSDTPYERYF. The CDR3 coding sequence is TGTGCCTGGAGTGACACTCCGTACGAGCGGTACTTC.

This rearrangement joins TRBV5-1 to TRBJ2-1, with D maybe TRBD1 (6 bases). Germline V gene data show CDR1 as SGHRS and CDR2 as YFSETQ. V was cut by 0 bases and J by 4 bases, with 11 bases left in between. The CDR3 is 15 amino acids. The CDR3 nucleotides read TGCGCCAGCAGCTTGGGAGGGGGATTATACAATGAGCAGTTCTTC. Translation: CASSLGGGLYNEQFF.

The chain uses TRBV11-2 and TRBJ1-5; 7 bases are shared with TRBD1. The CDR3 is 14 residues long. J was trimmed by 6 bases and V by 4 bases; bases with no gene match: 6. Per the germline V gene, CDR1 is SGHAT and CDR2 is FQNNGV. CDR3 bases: TGTGCCAGCAGCTCAGGACAGGTTGGTCAGCCCCAGCATTTT. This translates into CASSSGQVGQPQHF.

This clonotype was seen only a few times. The CDR3 nucleotides are TGTGCCAGCGTCGACCGGGACCCTCGAGATACGCAGTATTTT. Its translation is CASVDRDPRDTQYF. The rearrangement joins TRBV6-2 or TRBV6-3 to TRBJ2-3; D could derive from TRBD1 or TRBD2 (5 bases each). Trimming took 8 bases from V and 5 from J, leaving 17 bases between them. Germline V lookup: CDR1 MNHEY, CDR2 SVGEGT. CDR3 size: 14 residues.